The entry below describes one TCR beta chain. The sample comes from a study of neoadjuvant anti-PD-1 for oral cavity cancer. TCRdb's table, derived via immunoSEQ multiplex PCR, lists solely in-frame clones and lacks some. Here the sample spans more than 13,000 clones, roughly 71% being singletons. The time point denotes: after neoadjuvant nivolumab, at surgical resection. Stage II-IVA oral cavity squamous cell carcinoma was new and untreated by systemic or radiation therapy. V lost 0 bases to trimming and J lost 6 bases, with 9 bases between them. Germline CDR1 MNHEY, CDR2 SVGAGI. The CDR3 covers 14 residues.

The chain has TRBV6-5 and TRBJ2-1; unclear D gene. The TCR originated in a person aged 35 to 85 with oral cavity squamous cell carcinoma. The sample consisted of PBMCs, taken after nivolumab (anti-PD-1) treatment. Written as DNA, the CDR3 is TGTGCCAGCAGTTACTCGAAGCCGATCAATGAGCAGTTCTTC. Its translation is CASSYSKPINEQFF.